Listed here is a single T cell receptor beta chain. What it recognizes is unknown. This sample stems from a study of CD8+ T cells in alopecia areata. Study overall: Severity of treated patients was scored by affected scalp percentage.

cDNA reverse transcribed from extracted RNA served as the sequencing template. The assay was immunoSEQ multiplex PCR, and TCRdb's table has in-frame clones only and misses some. Of 150,000 to 200,000 clones listed, about three fifths are singletons. Trimming pared 4 bases from V and 10 bases from J, leaving 13 bases between. This CDR3 comprises 13 residues. Germline lookup yields CDR1 SGHTA and CDR2 FQGNSA. Whole-study results and caveats: Numerous expanded lesional clones remained in scalp and blood during tofacitinib. Having just one nonresponder leaves the connection between baseline CD8+ expansion and response unresolved.

Treatment in this sample: oral pan-JAK inhibitor, 5-10 mg twice daily. Both CD4+ and CD8+ T cells were separated by sorting PBMCs. The chain has TRBV7-2 and TRBJ1-4; unclear D gene. The starting material was CD4+ T cells sorted from blood, obtained at approximately week 49, from a patient treated with tofacitinib. The TCR sequence derives from a human donor with alopecia areata. This chain's CDR3 is CASSYDSDGKLFF. The CDR3 bases are TGTGCCAGCAGCTACGACTCCGACGGAAAACTGTTTTTT.